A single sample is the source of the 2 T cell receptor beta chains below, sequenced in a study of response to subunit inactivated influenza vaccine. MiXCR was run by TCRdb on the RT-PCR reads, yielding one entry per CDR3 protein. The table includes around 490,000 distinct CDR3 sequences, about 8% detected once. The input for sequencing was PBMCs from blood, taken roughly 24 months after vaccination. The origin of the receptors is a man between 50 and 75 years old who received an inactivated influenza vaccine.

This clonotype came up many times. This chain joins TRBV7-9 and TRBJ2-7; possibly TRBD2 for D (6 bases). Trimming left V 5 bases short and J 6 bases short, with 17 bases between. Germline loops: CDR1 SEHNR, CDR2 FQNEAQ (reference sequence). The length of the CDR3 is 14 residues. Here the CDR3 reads CASSQYWRVGEQYF. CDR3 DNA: TGTGCCAGCAGCCAGTACTGGAGGGTGGGCGAGCAGTACTTC.

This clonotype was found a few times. CDR3: CASSQVWGAGNTEAFF. CDR3 coding DNA: TGTGCCAGCAGCCAAGTTTGGGGGGCTGGGAACACTGAAGCTTTCTTT. The V call is TRBV14, the J call TRBJ1-1, with D possibly TRBD1 on 6 matching bases. Germline V gene sequence: CDR1 SGHDN, CDR2 FVKESK. This CDR3 contains 16 residues. The ends were cut back, 1 base at V and 1 base at J, with 13 bases in the middle.